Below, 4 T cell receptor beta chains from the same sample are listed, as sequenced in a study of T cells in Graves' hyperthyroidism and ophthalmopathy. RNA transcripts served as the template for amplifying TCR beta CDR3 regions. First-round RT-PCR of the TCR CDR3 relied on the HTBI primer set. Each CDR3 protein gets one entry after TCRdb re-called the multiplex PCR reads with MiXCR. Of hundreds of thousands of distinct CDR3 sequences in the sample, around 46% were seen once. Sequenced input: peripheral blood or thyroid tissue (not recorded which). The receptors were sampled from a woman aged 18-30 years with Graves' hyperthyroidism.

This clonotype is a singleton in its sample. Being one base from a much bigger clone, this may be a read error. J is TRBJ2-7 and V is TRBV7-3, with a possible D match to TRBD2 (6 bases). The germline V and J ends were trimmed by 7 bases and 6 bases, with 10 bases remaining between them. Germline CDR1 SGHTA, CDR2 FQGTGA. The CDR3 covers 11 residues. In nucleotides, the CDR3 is TGTGCCAGCACCCTCGGGAGCGAGCAGTACTTC. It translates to CASTLGSEQYF.

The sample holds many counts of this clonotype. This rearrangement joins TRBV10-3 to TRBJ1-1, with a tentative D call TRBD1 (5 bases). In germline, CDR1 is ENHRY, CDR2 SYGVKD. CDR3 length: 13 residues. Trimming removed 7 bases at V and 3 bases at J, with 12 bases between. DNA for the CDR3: TGTGCCATCATGGCAGGCAGGGACACTGAAGCTTTCTTT. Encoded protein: CAIMAGRDTEAFF.

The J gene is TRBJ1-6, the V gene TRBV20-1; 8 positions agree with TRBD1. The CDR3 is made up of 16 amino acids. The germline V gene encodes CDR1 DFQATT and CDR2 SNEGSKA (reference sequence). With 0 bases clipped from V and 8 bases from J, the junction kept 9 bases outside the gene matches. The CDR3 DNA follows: TGCAGTGCTAGAGATCAGGGAGGACAGGGACATTCACCCCTCCACTTT. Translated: CSARDQGGQGHSPLHF.

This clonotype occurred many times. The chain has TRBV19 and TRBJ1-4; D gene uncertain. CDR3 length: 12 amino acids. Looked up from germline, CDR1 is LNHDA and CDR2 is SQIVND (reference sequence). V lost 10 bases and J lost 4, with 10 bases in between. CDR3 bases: TGTGCCACCCGTGGTGGTAATGAAAAACTGTTTTTT. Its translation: CATRGGNEKLFF. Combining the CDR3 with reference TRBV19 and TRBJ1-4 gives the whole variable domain DGGITQSPKYLFRKEGQNVTLSCEQNLNHDAMYWYRQDPGQGLRLIYYSQIVNDFQKGDIAEGYSVSREKKESFPLTVTSAQKNPTAFYLCATRGGNEKLFFGSGTQLSVL.